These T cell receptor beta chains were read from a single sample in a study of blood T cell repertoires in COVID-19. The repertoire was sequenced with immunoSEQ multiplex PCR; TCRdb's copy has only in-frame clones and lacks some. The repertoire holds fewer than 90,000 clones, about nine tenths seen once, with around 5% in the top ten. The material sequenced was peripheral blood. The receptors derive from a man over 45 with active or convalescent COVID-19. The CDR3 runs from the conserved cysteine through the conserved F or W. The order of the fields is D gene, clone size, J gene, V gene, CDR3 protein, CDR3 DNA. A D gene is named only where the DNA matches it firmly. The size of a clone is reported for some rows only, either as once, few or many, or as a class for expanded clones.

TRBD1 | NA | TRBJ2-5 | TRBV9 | CASSVLRDRAETQYF | TGTGCCAGCAGCGTTCTCCGGGACAGGGCAGAGACCCAGTACTTC
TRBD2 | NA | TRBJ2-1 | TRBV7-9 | CASSVTSGGRENEQFF | TGTGCCAGCAGCGTCACTAGCGGGGGGCGGGAGAATGAGCAGTTCTTC
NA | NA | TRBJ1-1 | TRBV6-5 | CASRRGQPNTEAFF | TGTGCCAGCAGAAGGGGACAACCGAACACTGAAGCTTTCTTT
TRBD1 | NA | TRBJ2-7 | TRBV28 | CASRGQGGSYEQYF | TGTGCCAGCAGGGGACAGGGCGGCTCCTACGAGCAGTACTTC
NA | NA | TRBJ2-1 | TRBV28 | CASSLGGSSYNEQFF | TGTGCCAGCAGTTTAGGGGGGTCCTCCTACAATGAGCAGTTCTTC
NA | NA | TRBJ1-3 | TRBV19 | CASAFSGLGNTIYF | TGTGCCAGTGCCTTCTCGGGGTTAGGAAACACCATATATTTT
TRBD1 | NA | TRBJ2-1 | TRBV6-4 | CASSRQGDSNEQFF | TGTGCCAGCAGTCGACAGGGGGACTCCAATGAGCAGTTCTTC
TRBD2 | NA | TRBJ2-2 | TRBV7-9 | CASSSGLAGGPTGELFF | TGTGCCAGCAGTTCGGGACTAGCGGGGGGGCCGACCGGGGAGCTGTTTTTT
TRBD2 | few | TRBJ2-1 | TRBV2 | CASRVGLAGASVF | TGTGCCAGCAGGGTAGGACTAGCGGGGGCCTCTGTCTTC
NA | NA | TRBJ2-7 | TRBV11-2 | CASSWGHRDYEQYF | TGTGCCAGCAGCTGGGGGCACAGGGACTACGAGCAGTACTTC
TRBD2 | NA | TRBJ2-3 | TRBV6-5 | CASSSSGGEDTQYF | TGTGCCAGCAGCTCATCCGGGGGGGAAGATACGCAGTATTTT
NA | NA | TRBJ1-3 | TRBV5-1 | CASSPRTNSGNTIYF | TGCGCCAGCAGCCCGCGAACCAACTCTGGAAACACCATATATTTT
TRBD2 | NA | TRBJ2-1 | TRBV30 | CAWTLAEYNEQFF | TGTGCCTGGACACTAGCGGAGTACAATGAGCAGTTCTTC
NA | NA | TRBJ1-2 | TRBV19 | CASRRKISGASYGYTF | TGTGCCAGTAGACGGAAAATATCGGGAGCCTCCTATGGCTACACCTTC
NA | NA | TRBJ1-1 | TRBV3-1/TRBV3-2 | CASSQEPDSTEAFF | TGTGCCAGCAGCCAAGAGCCGGACAGCACTGAAGCTTTCTTT
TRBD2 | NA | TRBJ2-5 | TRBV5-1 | CASSLAGSSGGQETQYF | TGCGCCAGCAGCTTGGCGGGGTCTAGCGGGGGGCAAGAGACCCAGTACTTC
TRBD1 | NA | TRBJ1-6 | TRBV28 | CASSSYDRGYNSPLHF | TGTGCCAGCAGCTCATACGACAGGGGCTATAATTCACCCCTCCACTTT
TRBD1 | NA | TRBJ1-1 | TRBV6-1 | CASSEAQGVGAEAFF | TGTGCCAGCAGTGAAGCGCAGGGGGTAGGGGCTGAAGCTTTCTTT
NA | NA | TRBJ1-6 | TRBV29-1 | CSVAVDYNSPLHF | TGCAGCGTTGCCGTAGACTATAATTCACCCCTCCACTTT
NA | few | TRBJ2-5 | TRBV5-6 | CASSLARGQGTQYF | TGTGCCAGCAGCTTGGCCCGGGGTCAAGGGACCCAGTACTTC
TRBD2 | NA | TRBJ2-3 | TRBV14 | CASSPLGRGASTDTQYF | TGTGCCAGCAGCCCCTTGGGGCGGGGGGCTTCCACAGATACGCAGTATTTT
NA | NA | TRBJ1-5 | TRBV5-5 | CASGQGFALNQPQHF | TGTGCCAGCGGCCAGGGGTTTGCCCTCAATCAGCCCCAGCATTTT
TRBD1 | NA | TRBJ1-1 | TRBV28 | CASSTGQGKTEAFF | TGTGCCAGCAGTACCGGACAGGGGAAGACTGAAGCTTTCTTT
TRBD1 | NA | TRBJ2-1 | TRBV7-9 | CASNPGDRRHNEQFF | TGTGCCAGCAACCCGGGGGACAGGCGGCACAATGAGCAGTTCTTC
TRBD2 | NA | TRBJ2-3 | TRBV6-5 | CASSYRLATPADTQYF | TGTGCCAGCAGTTACCGACTAGCAACCCCCGCAGATACGCAGTATTTT
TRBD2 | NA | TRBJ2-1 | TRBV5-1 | CASSSGGLADNEQFF | TGCGCCAGCAGCTCCGGGGGACTAGCGGACAATGAGCAGTTCTTC
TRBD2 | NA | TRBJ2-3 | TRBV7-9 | CASTGTSGTDTQYF | TGTGCCAGCACCGGGACTAGCGGCACAGATACGCAGTATTTT
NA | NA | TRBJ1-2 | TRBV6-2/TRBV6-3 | CASSYSGGQGYTF | TGTGCCAGCAGTTACTCGGGCGGACAGGGCTACACCTTC
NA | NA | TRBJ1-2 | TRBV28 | CASSLSSSQDYGYTF | TGTGCCAGCAGTTTATCGTCTTCACAGGACTATGGCTACACCTTC
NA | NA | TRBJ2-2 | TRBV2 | CASTAKRSAGELFF | TGTGCCAGCACCGCTAAGAGGAGCGCCGGGGAGCTGTTTTTT
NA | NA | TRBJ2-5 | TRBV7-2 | CASSLGPGRETQYF | TGTGCCAGCAGCTTAGGTCCGGGGAGGGAGACCCAGTACTTC
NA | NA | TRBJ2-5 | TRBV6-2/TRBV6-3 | CASSYHGLGETQYF | TGTGCCAGCAGTTATCATGGGCTCGGAGAGACCCAGTACTTC
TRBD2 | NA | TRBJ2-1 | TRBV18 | CASSIAGGPQNEQFF | TGTGCCAGCTCAATAGCGGGGGGGCCTCAGAATGAGCAGTTCTTC
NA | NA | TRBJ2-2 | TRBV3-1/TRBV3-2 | CASSRFSRGTGELFF | TGTGCCAGCAGCCGTTTTAGTCGGGGCACCGGGGAGCTGTTTTTT